Reported below is one T cell receptor (beta chain). These data originate in a study of blood T cell repertoires in COVID-19. Trimming took off 7 bases at V and 5 bases at J, with 9 bases between the two ends. The germline CDR1 and CDR2 sequences are SNHLY and FYNNEI. This CDR3 is 11 amino acids long. Data came from immunoSEQ multiplex PCR; TCRdb stores just in-frame clones and leaves some out. The data hold a few hundred thousand clones, with roughly nine tenths observed a single time. Sample: peripheral blood. The chain recombines TRBV2 with TRBJ2-7; TRBD1 might be the D (5 bases). The receptor's source is a woman aged 25 to 39 with COVID-19, enrolled during active disease. The CDR3 protein is CASMFRDEQYF. The CDR3 DNA is TGTGCCAGCATGTTCAGGGACGAGCAGTACTTC.